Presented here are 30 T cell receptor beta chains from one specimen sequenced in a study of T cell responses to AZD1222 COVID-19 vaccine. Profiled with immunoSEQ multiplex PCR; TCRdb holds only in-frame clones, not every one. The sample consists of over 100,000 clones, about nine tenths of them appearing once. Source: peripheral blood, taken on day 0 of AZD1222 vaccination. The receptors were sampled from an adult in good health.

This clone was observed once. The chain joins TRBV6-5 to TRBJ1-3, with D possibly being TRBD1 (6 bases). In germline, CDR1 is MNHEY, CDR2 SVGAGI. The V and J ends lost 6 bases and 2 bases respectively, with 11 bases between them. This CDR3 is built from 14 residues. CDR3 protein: CASRPQGPGNTIYF. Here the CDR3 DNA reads TGTGCCAGCAGACCACAGGGTCCTGGAAACACCATATATTTT.

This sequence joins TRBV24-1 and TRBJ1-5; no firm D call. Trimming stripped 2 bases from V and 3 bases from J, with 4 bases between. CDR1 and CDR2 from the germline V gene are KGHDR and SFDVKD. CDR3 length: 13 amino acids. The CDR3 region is CATSDSVNQPQHF. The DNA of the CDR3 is TGTGCCACCAGTGATTCGGTCAATCAGCCCCAGCATTTT.

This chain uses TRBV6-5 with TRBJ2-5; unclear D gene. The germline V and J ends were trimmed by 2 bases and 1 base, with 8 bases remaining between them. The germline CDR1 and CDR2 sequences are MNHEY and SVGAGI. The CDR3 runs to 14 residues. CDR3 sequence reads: CASSYRSPQETQYF. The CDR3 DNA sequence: TGTGCCAGCAGTTACAGATCGCCCCAAGAGACCCAGTACTTC.

CDR3: CASSPSTGHPSGANVLTF. The CDR3 DNA reads as TGCGCCAGCAGCCCCTCGACAGGACACCCCTCTGGGGCCAACGTCCTGACTTTC. The chain has TRBV5-1 and TRBJ2-6, with D tentatively TRBD1 (6 bases). This CDR3 has 18 residues. V shed 4 bases and J shed 0 bases, with 17 bases lying between them. The germline CDR1 and CDR2 sequences are SGHRS and YFSETQ.

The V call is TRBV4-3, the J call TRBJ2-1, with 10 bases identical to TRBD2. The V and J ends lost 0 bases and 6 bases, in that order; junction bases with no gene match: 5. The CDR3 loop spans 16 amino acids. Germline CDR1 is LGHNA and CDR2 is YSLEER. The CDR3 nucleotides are TGCGCCAGCAGCCAAGATGGGGCTAGCGGGGGCAATGAGCAGTTCTTC. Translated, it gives CASSQDGASGGNEQFF.

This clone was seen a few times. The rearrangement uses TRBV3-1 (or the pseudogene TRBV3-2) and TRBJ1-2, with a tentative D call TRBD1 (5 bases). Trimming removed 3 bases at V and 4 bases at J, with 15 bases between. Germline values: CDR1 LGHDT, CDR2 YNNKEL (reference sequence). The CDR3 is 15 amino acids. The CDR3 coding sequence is TGTGCCAGCAGCCATGCTCCGGGACGGAGCTATGGCTACACCTTC. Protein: CASSHAPGRSYGYTF.

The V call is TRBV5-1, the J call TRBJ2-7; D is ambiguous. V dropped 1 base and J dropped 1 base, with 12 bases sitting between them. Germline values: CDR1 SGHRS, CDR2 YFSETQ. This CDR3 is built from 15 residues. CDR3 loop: CASSLSRTVSYEQYF. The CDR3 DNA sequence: TGCGCCAGCAGCTTGAGCCGGACGGTTTCCTACGAGCAGTACTTC.

The CDR3 is CASSVSGNTEAFF. The CDR3 DNA is TGTGCCAGCAGTGTTTCGGGGAACACTGAAGCTTTCTTT. This chain joins TRBV2 and TRBJ1-1, with D unclear. V was clipped by 4 bases and J by 1 base, with 7 bases between them. The CDR3 contains 13 residues. Germline CDR1 is SNHLY and CDR2 is FYNNEI.

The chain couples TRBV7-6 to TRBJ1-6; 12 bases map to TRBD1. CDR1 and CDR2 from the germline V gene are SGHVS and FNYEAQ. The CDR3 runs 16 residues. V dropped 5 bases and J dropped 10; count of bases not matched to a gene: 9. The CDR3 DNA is TGTGCCAGCAGCGTCGGGACAGGGGGCTTGGGATCACCCCTCCACTTT. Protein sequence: CASSVGTGGLGSPLHF.

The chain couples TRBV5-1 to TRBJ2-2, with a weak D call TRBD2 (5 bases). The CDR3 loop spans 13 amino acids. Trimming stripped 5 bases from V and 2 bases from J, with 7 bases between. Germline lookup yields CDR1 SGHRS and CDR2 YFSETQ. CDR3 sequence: CASRTSNTGELFF. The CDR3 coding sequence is TGCGCCAGCAGAACTAGTAACACCGGGGAGCTGTTTTTT.

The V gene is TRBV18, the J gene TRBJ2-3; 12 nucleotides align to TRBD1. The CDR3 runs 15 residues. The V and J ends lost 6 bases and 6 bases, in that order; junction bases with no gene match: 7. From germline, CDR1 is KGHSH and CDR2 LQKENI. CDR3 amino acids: CASSGGTGGRDTQYF. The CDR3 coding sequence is TGTGCCAGCTCGGGAGGGACAGGGGGCCGCGATACGCAGTATTTT.

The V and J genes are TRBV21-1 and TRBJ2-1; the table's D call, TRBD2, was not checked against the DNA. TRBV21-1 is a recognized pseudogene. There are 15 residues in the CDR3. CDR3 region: CASSSPRGDYNEQFF. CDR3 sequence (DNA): TGTGCCAGCAGCTCCCCGCGGGGGGACTACAATGAGCAGTTCTTC.

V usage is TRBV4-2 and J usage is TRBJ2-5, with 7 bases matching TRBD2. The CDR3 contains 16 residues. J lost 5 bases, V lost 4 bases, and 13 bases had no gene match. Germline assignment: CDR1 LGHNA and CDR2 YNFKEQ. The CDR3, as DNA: TGTGCCAGCAGCCCGGGCCAGGCTAGCGGACATGAGACCCAGTACTTC. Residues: CASSPGQASGHETQYF.

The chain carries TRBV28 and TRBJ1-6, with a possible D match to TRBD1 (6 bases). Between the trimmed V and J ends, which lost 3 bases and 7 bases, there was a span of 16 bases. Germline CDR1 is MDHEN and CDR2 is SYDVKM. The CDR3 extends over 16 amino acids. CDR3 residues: CASSLRGPGGNSPLHF. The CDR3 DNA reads TGTGCCAGCAGTTTGCGGGGGCCAGGAGGGAATTCACCCCTCCACTTT.

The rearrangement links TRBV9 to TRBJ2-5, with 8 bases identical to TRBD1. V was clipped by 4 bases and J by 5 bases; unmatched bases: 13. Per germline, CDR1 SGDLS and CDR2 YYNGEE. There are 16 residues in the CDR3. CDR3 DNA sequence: TGTGCCAGCAGCTCGACGGGACAGGCCGGGCTGGAGACCCAGTACTTC. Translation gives CASSSTGQAGLETQYF. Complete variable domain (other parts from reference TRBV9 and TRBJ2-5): DSGVTQTPKHLITATGQRVTLRCSPRSGDLSVYWYQQSLDQGLQFLIQYYNGEERAKGNILERFSAQQFPDLHSELNLSSLELGDSALYFCASSSTGQAGLETQYFGPGTRLLVL.

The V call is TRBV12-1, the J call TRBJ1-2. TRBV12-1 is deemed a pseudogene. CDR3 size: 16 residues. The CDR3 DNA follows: TGTGCCAGCAGCTCCCTTTCCCGGCAGAATCCCTCCGGCTACACCTTC. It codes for CASSSLSRQNPSGYTF.

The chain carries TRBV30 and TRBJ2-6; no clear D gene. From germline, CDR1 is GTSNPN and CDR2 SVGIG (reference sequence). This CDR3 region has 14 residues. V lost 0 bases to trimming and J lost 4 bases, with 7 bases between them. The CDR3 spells CAWSVGLGANVLTF. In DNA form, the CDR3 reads TGTGCCTGGAGTGTAGGGTTGGGGGCCAACGTCCTGACTTTC. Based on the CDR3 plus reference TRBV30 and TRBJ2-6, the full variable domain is SQTIHQWPATLVQPVGSPLSLECTVEGTSNPNLYWYRQAAGRGLQLLFYSVGIGQISSEVPQNLSASRPQDRQFILSSKKLLLSDSGFYLCAWSVGLGANVLTFGAGSRLTVL.

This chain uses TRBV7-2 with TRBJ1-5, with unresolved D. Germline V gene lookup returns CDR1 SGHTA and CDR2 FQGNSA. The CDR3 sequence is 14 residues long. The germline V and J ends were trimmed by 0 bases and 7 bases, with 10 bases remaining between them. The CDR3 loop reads CASSLADSGQPQHF. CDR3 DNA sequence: TGTGCCAGCAGCTTAGCGGATAGCGGGCAGCCCCAGCATTTT.

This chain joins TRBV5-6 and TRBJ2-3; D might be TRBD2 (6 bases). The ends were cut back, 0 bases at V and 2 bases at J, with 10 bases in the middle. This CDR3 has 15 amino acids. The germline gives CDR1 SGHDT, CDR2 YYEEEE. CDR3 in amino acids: CASSLVGTSTDTQYF. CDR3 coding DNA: TGTGCCAGCAGCTTGGTAGGGACTTCCACAGATACGCAGTATTTT.

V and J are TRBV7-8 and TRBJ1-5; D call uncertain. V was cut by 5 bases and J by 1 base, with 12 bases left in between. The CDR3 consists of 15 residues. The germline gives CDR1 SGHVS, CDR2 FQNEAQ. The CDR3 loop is CASSPLSHSNQPQHF. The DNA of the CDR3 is TGTGCCAGCAGCCCTTTAAGCCACAGCAATCAGCCCCAGCATTTT.

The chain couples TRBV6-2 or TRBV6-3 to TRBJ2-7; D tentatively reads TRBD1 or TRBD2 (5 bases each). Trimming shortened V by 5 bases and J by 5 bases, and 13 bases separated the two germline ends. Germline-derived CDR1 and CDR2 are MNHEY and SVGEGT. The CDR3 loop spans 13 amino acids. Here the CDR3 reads CASSTRDRNEQYF. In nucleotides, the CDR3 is TGTGCCAGCAGTACCCGGGACCGGAACGAGCAGTACTTC.

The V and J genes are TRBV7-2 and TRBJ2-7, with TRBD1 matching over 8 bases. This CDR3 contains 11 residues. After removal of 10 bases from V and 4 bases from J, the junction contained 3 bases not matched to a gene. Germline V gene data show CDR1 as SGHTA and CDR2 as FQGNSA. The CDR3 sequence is CATGGRYEQYF. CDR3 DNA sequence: TGTGCCACAGGGGGCCGGTACGAGCAGTACTTC.

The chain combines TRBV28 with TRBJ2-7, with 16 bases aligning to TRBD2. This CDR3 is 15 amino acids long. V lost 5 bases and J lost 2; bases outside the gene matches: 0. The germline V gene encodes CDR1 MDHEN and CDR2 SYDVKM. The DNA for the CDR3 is TGTGCCAGCAGTGGGACTAGCGGGGGGGCCTACGAGCAGTACTTC. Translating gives CASSGTSGGAYEQYF.

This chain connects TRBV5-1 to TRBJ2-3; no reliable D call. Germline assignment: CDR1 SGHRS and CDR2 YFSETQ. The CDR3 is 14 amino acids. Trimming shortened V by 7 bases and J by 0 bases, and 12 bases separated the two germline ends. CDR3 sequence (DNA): TGCGCCAGCCTGGAGCAGTCTAGCACAGATACGCAGTATTTT. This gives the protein CASLEQSSTDTQYF.

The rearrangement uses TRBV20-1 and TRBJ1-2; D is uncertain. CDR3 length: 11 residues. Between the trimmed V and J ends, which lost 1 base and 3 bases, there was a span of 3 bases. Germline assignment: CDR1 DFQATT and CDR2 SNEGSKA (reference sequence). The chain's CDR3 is CSARGYYGYTF. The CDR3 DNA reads TGCAGTGCTAGAGGTTACTATGGCTACACCTTC.

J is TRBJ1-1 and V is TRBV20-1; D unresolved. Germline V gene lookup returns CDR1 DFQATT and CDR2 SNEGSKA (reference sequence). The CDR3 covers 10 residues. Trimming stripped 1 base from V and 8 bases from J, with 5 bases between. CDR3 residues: CSARVREAFF. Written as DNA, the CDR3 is TGCAGTGCTAGAGTACGAGAAGCTTTCTTT.

DNA of the CDR3: TGCGCCAGCAGCTCCCAAGAGACCCAGTACTTC. Its protein is CASSSQETQYF. V gene TRBV5-1 combines with J gene TRBJ2-5; D ambiguous. The CDR3 totals 11 residues. Germline CDR1 and CDR2: SGHRS and YFSETQ. V lost 3 bases and J lost 1, with 1 base in between.

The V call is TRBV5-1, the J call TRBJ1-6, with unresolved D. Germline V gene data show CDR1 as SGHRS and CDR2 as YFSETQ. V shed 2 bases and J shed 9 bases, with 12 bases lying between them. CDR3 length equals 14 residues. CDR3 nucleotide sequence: TGCGCCAGCAGCTTATCCTCGGAAGCTTCACCCCTCCACTTT. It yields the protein CASSLSSEASPLHF.

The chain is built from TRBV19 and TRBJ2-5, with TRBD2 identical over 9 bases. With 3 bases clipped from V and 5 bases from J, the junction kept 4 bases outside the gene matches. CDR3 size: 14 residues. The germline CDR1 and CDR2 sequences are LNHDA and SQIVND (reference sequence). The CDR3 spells CASSMGTSPETQYF. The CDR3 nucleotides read TGTGCCAGTAGTATGGGGACTAGCCCGGAGACCCAGTACTTC.

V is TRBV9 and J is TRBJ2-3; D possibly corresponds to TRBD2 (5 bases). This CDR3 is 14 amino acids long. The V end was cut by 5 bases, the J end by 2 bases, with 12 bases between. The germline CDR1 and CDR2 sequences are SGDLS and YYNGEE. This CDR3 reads CASSQETNTDTQYF. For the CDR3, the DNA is TGTGCCAGCAGTCAAGAGACTAACACAGATACGCAGTATTTT.